Below, one T cell receptor beta chain is given with its context. Antigen specificity is unknown. Germline lookup yields CDR1 SQVTM and CDR2 ANQGSEA. The CDR3 is made up of 13 amino acids. The J segment lost 6 bases and the V segment lost 7 bases, leaving 7 bases of the junction unmatched. This record belongs to a study of CD8+ T cells in alopecia areata. Study-wide results and limits: Having just one nonresponder leaves the connection between baseline CD8+ expansion and response unresolved. An increase in clonality over normal scalp was evident in lesional scalp, especially alopecia totalis/universalis.

Treatment in this sample: oral pan-JAK inhibitor, 5-10 mg twice daily. Specimens obtained from alopecia areata patients comprised lesional scalp punch biopsies and peripheral blood. Isolated RNA was reverse transcribed into cDNA used as the sequencing template. Libraries were prepared by immunoSEQ multiplex PCR; TCRdb keeps only in-frame clonotypes and omits some of them. The sample has some 220,000 clones; roughly 56% are singletons. The gene calls are TRBV29-1 and TRBJ2-1, with 9 bases identical to TRBD1. The receptor's source is a human donor with alopecia areata. The specimen comprised CD4+ T cells sorted from blood, sampled at week 4, from a patient treated with tofacitinib. For the CDR3, the DNA is TGCAGCGCCTCGGGACAGGGAATCAATGAGCAGTTCTTC. Encoded protein: CSASGQGINEQFF.